Here is one TCR beta chain with its context. The CDR3 spans 14 residues. Germline V lookup: CDR1 MNHEY, CDR2 SMNVEV (reference sequence). The V and J ends lost 6 bases and 5 bases, in that order; junction bases with no gene match: 9. The sample originates from a study of blood T cell repertoires in COVID-19. Using immunoSEQ multiplex PCR, the repertoire was profiled, and TCRdb retains in-frame clones only, with some absent. The sample gives about 130,000 clones, roughly 88% of which show up once; about 1% is in the top ten. The sequence was obtained from a woman older than 75 with acute or convalescent COVID-19. The sample was peripheral blood. This chain links TRBV27 with TRBJ1-1; 7 nucleotides line up with TRBD1. In DNA, the CDR3 is TGTGCCAGCAGCCGACGACAGGGTTCAACTGAAGCTTTCTTT. Encoded protein: CASSRRQGSTEAFF.